Following are 7 T cell receptor beta chains from one sample sequenced in a study of spatial heterogeneity in lung cancer. Using its own MiXCR run on the 5' RACE reads, TCRdb lists one record per CDR3 protein. The sample holds 20,000 to 25,000 distinct CDR3 sequences, about 4.9% seen once. Whole-study findings and limits: Tumors with more nonsynonymous mutations had more expanded intratumoral alpha and beta TCRs.

Described time point: sample taken at primary tumor resection. Their antigen targets remain unknown. Sequenced material: lung tumor tissue, taken at surgery. The receptors come from a male donor with early-stage non-small cell lung cancer.

This clonotype was detected many times. V gene TRBV6-5 combines with J gene TRBJ1-1; TRBD1 is a possible D gene (6 bases). Trimming stripped 6 bases from V and 4 bases from J, with 12 bases between. Germline values: CDR1 MNHEY, CDR2 SVGAGI. This CDR3 has 13 amino acids. CDR3 DNA: TGTGCCAGCAGCGCATTCAGGGGCACTGAAGCTTTCTTT. It yields the protein CASSAFRGTEAFF.

This clonotype was observed at least ten times. The rearrangement links TRBV7-9 to TRBJ2-3; D not certain. Per the germline V gene, CDR1 is SEHNR and CDR2 is FQNEAQ (reference sequence). The CDR3 runs 13 residues. The V end was cut by 7 bases, the J end by 6 bases, with 14 bases between. Here the CDR3 reads CASTLSVTDTQYF. The CDR3 region has the DNA TGTGCCAGCACCCTAAGTGTGACCGATACGCAGTATTTT.

This clonotype has ten or more counts. Written as DNA, the CDR3 is TGTGCCAGCCCCCCGGGACGTACGAACACCGGGGAGCTGTTTTTT. Amino acids: CASPPGRTNTGELFF. This chain joins TRBV7-2 and TRBJ2-2, with D tentatively TRBD1 or TRBD2 (5 bases each). Germline V gene sequence: CDR1 SGHTA, CDR2 FQGNSA. The germline V and J ends were trimmed by 8 bases and 0 bases, with 13 bases remaining between them. This CDR3 spans 15 amino acids.

This clonotype was recorded at least ten times. This chain connects TRBV5-1 to TRBJ2-2, with TRBD1 matching over 12 bases. Germline CDR1 and CDR2: SGHRS and YFSETQ. The CDR3 spans 16 residues. The V and J ends lost 2 bases and 5 bases, in that order; junction bases with no gene match: 4. The CDR3 region has the DNA TGCGCCAGCAGCTTAGGGACAGGGGGCAAAACCGGGGAGCTGTTTTTT. The encoded protein is CASSLGTGGKTGELFF.

This clonotype has ten or more counts. V and J are TRBV3-1 and TRBJ2-3; D not resolved. V was shortened by 1 base and J by 9 bases, with 8 bases between the two germline ends. Germline CDR1 reads LGHDT; CDR2 reads YNNKEL (reference sequence). This CDR3 region has 12 residues. The CDR3 DNA follows: TGTGCCAGCAGCCAAGTCCACGGGACGCAGTATTTT. Amino acids: CASSQVHGTQYF.

This clonotype occurred many times. The chain has TRBV7-2 and TRBJ2-4, with 12 bases identical to TRBD2. Trimming removed 5 bases from V and 0 bases from J; junction bases left unmatched: 17. From germline, CDR1 is SGHTA and CDR2 FQGNSA. The CDR3 runs 21 residues. In DNA form, the CDR3 reads TGTGCCAGCAGCCCCGGTAGGCTAGCGGGGGGGCTTCCCATAGCCAAAAACATTCAGTACTTC. Its translation: CASSPGRLAGGLPIAKNIQYF. The full variable domain, rest sourced from reference TRBV7-2 and TRBJ2-4, is GAGVSQSPSNKVTEKGKDVELRCDPISGHTALYWYRQSLGQGLEFLIYFQGNSAPDKSGLPSDRFSAERTGGSVSTLTIQRTQQEDSAVYLCASSPGRLAGGLPIAKNIQYFGAGTRLSVL.

In this sample, this clonotype turned up many times. The chain carries TRBV11-1 and TRBJ2-1; D perhaps matches TRBD2 (5 bases). This CDR3 has 13 residues. The V end lost 2 bases, the J end lost 4 bases, and 6 bases lay between the germline ends. The V gene's germline CDR1 is SGHAT and CDR2 FQDESV (reference sequence). The CDR3 protein is CASSLTGYNEQFF. CDR3 in DNA: TGTGCCAGCAGCTTAACGGGATACAATGAGCAGTTCTTC.